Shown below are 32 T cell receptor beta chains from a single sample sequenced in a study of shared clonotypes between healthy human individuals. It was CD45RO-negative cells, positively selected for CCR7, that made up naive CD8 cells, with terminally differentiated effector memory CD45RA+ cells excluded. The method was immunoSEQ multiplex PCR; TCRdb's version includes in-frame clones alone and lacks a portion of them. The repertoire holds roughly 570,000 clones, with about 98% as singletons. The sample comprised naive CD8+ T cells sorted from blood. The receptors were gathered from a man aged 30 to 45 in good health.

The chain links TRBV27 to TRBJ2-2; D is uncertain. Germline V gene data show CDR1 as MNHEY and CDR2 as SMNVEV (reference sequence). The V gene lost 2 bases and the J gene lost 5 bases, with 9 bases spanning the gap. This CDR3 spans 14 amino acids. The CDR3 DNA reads TGTGCCAGCAGTTTACTCCTCGGGACCGGGGAGCTGTTTTTT. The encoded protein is CASSLLLGTGELFF.

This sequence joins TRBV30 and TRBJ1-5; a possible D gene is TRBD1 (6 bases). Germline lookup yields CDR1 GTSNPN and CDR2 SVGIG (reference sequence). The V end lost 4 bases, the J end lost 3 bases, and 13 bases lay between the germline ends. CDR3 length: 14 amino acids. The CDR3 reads CAWTAGQPNQPQHF. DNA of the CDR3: TGTGCCTGGACCGCCGGACAGCCCAATCAGCCCCAGCATTTT. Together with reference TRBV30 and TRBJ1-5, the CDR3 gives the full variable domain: SQTIHQWPATLVQPVGSPLSLECTVEGTSNPNLYWYRQAAGRGLQLLFYSVGIGQISSEVPQNLSASRPQDRQFILSSKKLLLSDSGFYLCAWTAGQPNQPQHFGDGTRLSIL.

The CDR3 DNA sequence: TGCGCCAGCAGCCAGGCGCAGAGCTCTGGAAACACCATATATTTT. Encoded protein: CASSQAQSSGNTIYF. The chain employs TRBV4-1 and TRBJ1-3; no reliable D call. Trimming removed 3 bases at V and 0 bases at J, with 9 bases between. CDR1 is MGHRA and CDR2 is YSYEKL in the germline V gene. The CDR3 has 15 amino acids.

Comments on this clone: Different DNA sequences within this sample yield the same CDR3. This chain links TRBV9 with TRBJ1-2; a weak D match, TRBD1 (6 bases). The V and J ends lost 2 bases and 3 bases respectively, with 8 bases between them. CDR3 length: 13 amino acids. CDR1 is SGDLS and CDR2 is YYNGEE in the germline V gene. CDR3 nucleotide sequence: TGTGCCAGCAGCGTTGGGGGCGACTATGGCTACACCTTC. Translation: CASSVGGDYGYTF.

The DNA of the CDR3 is TGTGCCAGCAGCTTGAGTATCGGGACAGGCCTTCGAGAGACCCAGTACTTC. Translating it yields CASSLSIGTGLRETQYF. This rearrangement joins TRBV7-6 to TRBJ2-5; 8 nucleotides align to TRBD1. Germline trimming cut 3 bases from V and 4 bases from J; bases unmatched to any gene: 13. Germline V CDR1 and CDR2: SGHVS, FNYEAQ. The CDR3 sequence is 17 residues long. Drawing the rest from reference TRBV7-6 and TRBJ2-5, the complete variable domain is GAGVSQSPRYKVTKRGQDVALRCDPISGHVSLYWYRQALGQGPEFLTYFNYEAQQDKSGLPNDRFSAERPEGSISTLTIQRTEQRDSAMYRCASSLSIGTGLRETQYFGPGTRLLVL.

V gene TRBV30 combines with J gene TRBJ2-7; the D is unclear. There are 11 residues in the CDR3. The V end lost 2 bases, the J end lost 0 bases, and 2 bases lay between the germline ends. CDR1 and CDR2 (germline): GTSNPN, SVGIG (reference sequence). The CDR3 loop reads CAWSPSYEQYF. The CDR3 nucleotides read TGTGCCTGGAGTCCCTCCTACGAGCAGTACTTC. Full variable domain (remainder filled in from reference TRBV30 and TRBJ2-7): SQTIHQWPATLVQPVGSPLSLECTVEGTSNPNLYWYRQAAGRGLQLLFYSVGIGQISSEVPQNLSASRPQDRQFILSSKKLLLSDSGFYLCAWSPSYEQYFGPGTRLTVT.

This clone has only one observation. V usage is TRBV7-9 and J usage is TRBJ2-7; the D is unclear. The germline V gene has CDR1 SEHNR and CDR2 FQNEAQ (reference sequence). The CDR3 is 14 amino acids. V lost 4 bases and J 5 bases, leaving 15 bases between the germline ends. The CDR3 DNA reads TGTGCCAGCAGCTCAAGTGTGACGACTCACGAGCAGTACTTC. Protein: CASSSSVTTHEQYF.

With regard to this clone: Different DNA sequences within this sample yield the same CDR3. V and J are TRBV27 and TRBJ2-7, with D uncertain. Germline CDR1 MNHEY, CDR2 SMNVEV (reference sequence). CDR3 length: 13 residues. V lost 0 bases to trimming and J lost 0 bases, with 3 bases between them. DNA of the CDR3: TGTGCCAGCAGTTTATCCGCCTCCTACGAGCAGTACTTC. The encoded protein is CASSLSASYEQYF.

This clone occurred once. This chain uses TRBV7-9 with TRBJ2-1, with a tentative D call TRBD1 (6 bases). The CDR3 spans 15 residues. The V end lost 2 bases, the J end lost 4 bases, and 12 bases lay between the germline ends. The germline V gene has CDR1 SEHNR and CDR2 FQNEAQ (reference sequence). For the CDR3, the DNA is TGTGCCAGCAGCTTAATCCAGGGGCGATACAATGAGCAGTTCTTC. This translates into CASSLIQGRYNEQFF.

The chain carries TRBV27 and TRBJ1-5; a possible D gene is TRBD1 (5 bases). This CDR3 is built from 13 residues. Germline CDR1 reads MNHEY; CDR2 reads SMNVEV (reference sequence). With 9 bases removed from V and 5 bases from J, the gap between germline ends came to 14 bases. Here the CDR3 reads CASSTEGYQPQHF. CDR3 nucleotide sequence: TGTGCCAGTTCGACAGAGGGATATCAGCCCCAGCATTTT.

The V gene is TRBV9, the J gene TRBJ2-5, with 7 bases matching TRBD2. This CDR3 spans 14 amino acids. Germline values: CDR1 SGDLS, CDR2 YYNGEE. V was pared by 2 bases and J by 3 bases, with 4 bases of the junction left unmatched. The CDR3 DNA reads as TGTGCCAGCAGCGTGGATGGACTAGAAGAGACCCAGTACTTC. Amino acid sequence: CASSVDGLEETQYF. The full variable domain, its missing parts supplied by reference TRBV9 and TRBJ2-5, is DSGVTQTPKHLITATGQRVTLRCSPRSGDLSVYWYQQSLDQGLQFLIQYYNGEERAKGNILERFSAQQFPDLHSELNLSSLELGDSALYFCASSVDGLEETQYFGPGTRLLVL.

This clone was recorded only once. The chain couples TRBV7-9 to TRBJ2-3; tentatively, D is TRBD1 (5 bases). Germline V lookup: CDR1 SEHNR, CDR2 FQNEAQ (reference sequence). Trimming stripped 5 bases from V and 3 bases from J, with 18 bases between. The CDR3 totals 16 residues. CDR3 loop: CASSHRIKSPTDTQYF. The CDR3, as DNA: TGTGCCAGCAGCCACAGGATCAAATCCCCAACAGATACGCAGTATTTT.

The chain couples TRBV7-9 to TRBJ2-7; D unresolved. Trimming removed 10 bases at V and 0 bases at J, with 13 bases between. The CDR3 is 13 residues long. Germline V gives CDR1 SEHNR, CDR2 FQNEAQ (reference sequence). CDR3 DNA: TGTGCCACCCGACCCCCGGACTCCTACGAGCAGTACTTC. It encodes CATRPPDSYEQYF.

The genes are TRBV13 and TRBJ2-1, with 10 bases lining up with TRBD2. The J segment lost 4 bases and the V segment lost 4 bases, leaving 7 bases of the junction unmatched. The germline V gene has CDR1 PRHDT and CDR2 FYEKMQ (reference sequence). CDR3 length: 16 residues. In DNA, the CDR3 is TGTGCCAGCAGCTCACGGACTAGCGGTGCTTACAATGAGCAGTTCTTC. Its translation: CASSSRTSGAYNEQFF.

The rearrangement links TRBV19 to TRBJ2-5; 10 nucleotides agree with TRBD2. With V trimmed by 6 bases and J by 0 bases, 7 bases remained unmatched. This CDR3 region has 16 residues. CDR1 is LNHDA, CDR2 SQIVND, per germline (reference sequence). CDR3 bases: TGTGCCAGTAGGACAGTGGGACTAGCGAACCAAGAGACCCAGTACTTC. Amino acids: CASRTVGLANQETQYF.

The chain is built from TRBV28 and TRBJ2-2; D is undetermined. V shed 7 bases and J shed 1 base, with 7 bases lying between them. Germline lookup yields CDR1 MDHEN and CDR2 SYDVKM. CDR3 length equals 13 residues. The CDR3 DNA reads TGTGCCAGCACACAGCAGAACACCGGGGAGCTGTTTTTT. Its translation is CASTQQNTGELFF.

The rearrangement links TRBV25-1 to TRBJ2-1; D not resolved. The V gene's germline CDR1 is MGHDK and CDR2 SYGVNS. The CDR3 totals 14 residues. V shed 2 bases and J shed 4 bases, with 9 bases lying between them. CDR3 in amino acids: CASSEMALYNEQFF. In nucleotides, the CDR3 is TGTGCCAGCAGTGAAATGGCCTTGTACAATGAGCAGTTCTTC.

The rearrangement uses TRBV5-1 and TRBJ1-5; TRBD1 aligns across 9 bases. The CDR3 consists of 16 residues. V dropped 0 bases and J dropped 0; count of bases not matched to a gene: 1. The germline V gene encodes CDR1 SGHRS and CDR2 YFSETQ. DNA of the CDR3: TGCGCCAGCAGCTTGGGGACAGGGGATAGCAATCAGCCCCAGCATTTT. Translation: CASSLGTGDSNQPQHF.

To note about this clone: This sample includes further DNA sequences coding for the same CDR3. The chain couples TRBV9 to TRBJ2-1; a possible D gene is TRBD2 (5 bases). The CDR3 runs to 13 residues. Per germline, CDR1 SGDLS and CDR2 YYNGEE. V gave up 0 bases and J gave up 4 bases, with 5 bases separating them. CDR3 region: CASSVGTYNEQFF. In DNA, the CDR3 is TGTGCCAGCAGCGTAGGGACTTACAATGAGCAGTTCTTC. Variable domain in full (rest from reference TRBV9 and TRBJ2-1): DSGVTQTPKHLITATGQRVTLRCSPRSGDLSVYWYQQSLDQGLQFLIQYYNGEERAKGNILERFSAQQFPDLHSELNLSSLELGDSALYFCASSVGTYNEQFFGPGTRLTVL.

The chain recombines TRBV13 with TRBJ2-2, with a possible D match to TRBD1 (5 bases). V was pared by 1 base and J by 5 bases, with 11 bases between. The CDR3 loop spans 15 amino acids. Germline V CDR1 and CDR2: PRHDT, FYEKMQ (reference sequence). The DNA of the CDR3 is TGTGCCAGCAGCTTAGCGGACAAACCTACCGGGGAGCTGTTTTTT. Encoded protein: CASSLADKPTGELFF.

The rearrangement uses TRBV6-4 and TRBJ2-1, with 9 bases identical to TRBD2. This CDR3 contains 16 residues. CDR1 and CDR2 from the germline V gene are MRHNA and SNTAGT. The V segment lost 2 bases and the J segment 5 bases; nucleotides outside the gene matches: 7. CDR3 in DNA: TGTGCCAGCAGTGACATGGCGGGAGGGCCGGACAATGAGCAGTTCTTC. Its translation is CASSDMAGGPDNEQFF.

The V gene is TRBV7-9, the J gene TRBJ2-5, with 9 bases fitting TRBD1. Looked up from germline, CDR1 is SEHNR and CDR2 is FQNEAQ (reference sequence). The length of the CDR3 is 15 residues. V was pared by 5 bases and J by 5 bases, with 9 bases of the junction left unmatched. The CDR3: CASSRRTGADETQYF. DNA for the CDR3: TGTGCCAGCAGCCGACGGACAGGGGCGGATGAGACCCAGTACTTC.

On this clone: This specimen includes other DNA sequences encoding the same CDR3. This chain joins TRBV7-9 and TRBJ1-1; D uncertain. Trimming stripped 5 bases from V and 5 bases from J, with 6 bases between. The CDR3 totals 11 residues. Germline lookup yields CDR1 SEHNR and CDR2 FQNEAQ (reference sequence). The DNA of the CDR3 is TGTGCCAGCAGCCCAAGTACTGAAGCTTTCTTT. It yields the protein CASSPSTEAFF.

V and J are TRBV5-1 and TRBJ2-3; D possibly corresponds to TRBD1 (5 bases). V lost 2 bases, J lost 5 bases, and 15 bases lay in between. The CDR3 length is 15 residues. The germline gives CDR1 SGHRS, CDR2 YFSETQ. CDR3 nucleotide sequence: TGCGCCAGCAGCTTTCAGGGATTCACGGTAGATACGCAGTATTTT. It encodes CASSFQGFTVDTQYF. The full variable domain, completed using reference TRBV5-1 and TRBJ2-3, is KAGVTQTPRYLIKTRGQQVTLSCSPISGHRSVSWYQQTPGQGLQFLFEYFSETQRNKGNFPGRFSGRQFSNSRSEMNVSTLELGDSALYLCASSFQGFTVDTQYFGPGTRLTVL.

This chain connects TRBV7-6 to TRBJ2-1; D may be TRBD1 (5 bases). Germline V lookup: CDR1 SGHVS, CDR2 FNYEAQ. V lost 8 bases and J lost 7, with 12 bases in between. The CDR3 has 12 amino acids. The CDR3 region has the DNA TGTGCCAGCGAAGGGGCCGGGAATGAGCAGTTCTTC. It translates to CASEGAGNEQFF. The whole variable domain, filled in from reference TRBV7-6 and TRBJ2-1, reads GAGVSQSPRYKVTKRGQDVALRCDPISGHVSLYWYRQALGQGPEFLTYFNYEAQQDKSGLPNDRFSAERPEGSISTLTIQRTEQRDSAMYRCASEGAGNEQFFGPGTRLTVL.

In DNA form, the CDR3 reads TGCAGCGTTGAACTTGGGATCTATGGCTACACCTTC. Translation: CSVELGIYGYTF. The V call is TRBV29-1, the J call TRBJ1-2; D is ambiguous. Looked up from germline, CDR1 is SQVTM and CDR2 is ANQGSEA. V lost 2 bases to trimming and J lost 4 bases, with 8 bases between them. The CDR3 spans 12 residues.

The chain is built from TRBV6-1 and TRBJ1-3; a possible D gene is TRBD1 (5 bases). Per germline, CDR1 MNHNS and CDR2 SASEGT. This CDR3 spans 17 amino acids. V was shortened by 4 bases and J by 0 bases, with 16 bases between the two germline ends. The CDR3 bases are TGTGCCAGCAGTGGGTACCCCGACAGCGCCTCTGGAAACACCATATATTTT. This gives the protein CASSGYPDSASGNTIYF.

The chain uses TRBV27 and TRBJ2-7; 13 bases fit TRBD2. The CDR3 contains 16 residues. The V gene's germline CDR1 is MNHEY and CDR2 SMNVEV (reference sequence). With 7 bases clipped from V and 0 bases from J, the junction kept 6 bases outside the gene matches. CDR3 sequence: CASMELAGGSSYEQYF. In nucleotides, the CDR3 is TGTGCCAGCATGGAACTAGCGGGAGGGAGCTCCTACGAGCAGTACTTC.

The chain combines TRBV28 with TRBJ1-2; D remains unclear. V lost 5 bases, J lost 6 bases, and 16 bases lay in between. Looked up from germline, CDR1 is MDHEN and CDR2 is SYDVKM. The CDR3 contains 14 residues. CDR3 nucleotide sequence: TGTGCCAGCAGTCCTCCGGGTATAATTCATGGCTACACCTTC. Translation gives CASSPPGIIHGYTF.

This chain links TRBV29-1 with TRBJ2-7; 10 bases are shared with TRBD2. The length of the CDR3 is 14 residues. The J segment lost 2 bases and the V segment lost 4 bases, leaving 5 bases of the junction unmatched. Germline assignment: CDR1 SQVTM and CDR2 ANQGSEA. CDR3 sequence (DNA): TGCAGCGTTGCGCGGCTAGCGGGGGCCTACGAGCAGTACTTC. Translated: CSVARLAGAYEQYF.

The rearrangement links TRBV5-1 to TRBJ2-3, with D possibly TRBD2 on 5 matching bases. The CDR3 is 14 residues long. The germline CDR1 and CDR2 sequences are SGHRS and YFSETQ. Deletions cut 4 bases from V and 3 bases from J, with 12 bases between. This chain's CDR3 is CASSARGITDTQYF. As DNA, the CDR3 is TGCGCCAGCAGCGCTAGAGGGATAACAGATACGCAGTATTTT.

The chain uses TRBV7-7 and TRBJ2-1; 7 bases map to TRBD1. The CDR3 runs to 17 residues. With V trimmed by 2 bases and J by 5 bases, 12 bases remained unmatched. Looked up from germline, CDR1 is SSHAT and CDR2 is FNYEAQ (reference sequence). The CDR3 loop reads CASSLWTGSVADNEQFF. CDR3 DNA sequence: TGTGCCAGCAGCTTATGGACAGGTTCGGTTGCGGACAATGAGCAGTTCTTC. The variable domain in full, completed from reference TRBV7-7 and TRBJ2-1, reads GAGVSQSPRYKVTKRGQDVTLRCDPISSHATLYWYQQALGQGPEFLTYFNYEAQPDKSGLPSDRFSAERPEGSISTLTIQRTEQRDSAMYRCASSLWTGSVADNEQFFGPGTRLTVL.